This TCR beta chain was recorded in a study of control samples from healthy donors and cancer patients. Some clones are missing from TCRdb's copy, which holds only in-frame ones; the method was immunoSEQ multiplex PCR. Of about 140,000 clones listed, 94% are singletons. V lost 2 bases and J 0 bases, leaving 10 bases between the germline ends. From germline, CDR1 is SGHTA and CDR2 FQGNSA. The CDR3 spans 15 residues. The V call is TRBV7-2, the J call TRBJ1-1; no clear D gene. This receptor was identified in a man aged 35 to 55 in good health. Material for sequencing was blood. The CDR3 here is CASSLRLTVNTEAFF. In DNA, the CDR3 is TGTGCCAGCAGCTTAAGATTAACGGTGAACACTGAAGCTTTCTTT.